This TCR beta chain was obtained from a study of T cells in tuberculosis. Study summary: Within 7 days of starting treatment, or before, PBMC were stored.

This CDR3 comprises 14 residues. In germline, CDR1 is MNHEY, CDR2 SVGAGI. Trimming took 7 bases from V and 5 from J, leaving 17 bases between them. Time point in this sample: new active TB diagnosis, blood taken before or within 7 days of starting treatment. HIV-seronegative South African adults aged 18 years or older had newly diagnosed active tuberculosis. Study conclusions and caveats: The TCR-beta difference was not significant; alpha differences partly reflected length.

Of note for this clone: Antigen: not known.

TCRdb's table, derived via immunoSEQ multiplex PCR, lists solely in-frame clones and lacks some. This sample has around 35,000 clones, with around 93% found just once. Here the sequenced sample was PBMCs, taken at tuberculosis diagnosis. The TCR comes from an adult with tuberculosis. This chain uses TRBV6-5 with TRBJ1-1; possibly TRBD1 for D (6 bases). The DNA for the CDR3 is TGTGCCAGCATTCGGGGGGGCGGGGTGACTGAAGCTTTCTTT. This gives the protein CASIRGGGVTEAFF.